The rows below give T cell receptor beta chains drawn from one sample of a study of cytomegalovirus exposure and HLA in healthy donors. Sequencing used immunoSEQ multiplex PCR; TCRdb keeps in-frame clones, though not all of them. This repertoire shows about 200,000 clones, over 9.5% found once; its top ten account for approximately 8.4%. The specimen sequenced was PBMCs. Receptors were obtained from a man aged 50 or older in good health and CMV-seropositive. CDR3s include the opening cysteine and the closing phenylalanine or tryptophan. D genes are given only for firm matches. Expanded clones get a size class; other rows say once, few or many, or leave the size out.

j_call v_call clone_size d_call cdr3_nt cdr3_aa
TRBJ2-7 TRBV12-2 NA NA TGTGCAAGTCGCTTAGGTGGCAGGGACTACGAGCAGTACTTC CASRLGGRDYEQYF
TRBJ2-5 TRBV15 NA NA TGTGCCACCAGCACCGGGGGACTCCAAGAGACCCAGTACTTC CATSTGGLQETQYF
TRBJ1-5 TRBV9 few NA TGTGCCAGCAGCGTAGCAGGGTCCAATCAGCCCCAGCATTTT CASSVAGSNQPQHF
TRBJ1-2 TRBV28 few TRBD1 TGTGCCAGCAGTCAACGGACAGGGACTAACTATGGCTACACCTTC CASSQRTGTNYGYTF
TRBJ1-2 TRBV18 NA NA TGTGCCAGCTCACCTTTCGGCGGGGAAAACTATGGCTACACCTTC CASSPFGGENYGYTF
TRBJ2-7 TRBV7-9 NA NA TGTGCCAGCAGCTTAATCCTAGGCTCCTACGAGCAGTACTTC CASSLILGSYEQYF
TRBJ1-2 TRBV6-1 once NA TGTGCCAGCACGCCCTCGGAGGGCTATGGCTACACCTTC CASTPSEGYGYTF
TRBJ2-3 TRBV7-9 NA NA TGTGCCAGCCGGAAGCGGATCACAGATACGCAGTATTTT CASRKRITDTQYF
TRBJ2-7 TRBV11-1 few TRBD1 TGTGCCAGCAGCCGAATCGGGACAGACCACTACGAGCAGTACTTC CASSRIGTDHYEQYF
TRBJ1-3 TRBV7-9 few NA TGTGCCAGCAGCTTAGCGGCAAGACTCTACGGAAACACCATATATTTT CASSLAARLYGNTIYF
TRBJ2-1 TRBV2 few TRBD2 TGTGCCAGCAGGTTAGGGGCGGGGGGCTCCTACAATGAGCAGTTCTTC CASRLGAGGSYNEQFF
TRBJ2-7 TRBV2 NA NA TGTGCCAGCAGTCCCCGGACAGTCACCTACGAGCAGTACTTC CASSPRTVTYEQYF
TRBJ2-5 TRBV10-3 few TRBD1 TGTGCCATCAGTGAGAATCCGACAGGGGGCGAGACCCAGTACTTC CAISENPTGGETQYF
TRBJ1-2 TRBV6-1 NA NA TGTGCCAGCAGTGGGGTGCCCTTCAGGGGCCACTATGGCTACACCTTC CASSGVPFRGHYGYTF
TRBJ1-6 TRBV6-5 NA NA TGTGCCACCCCCACGGGGTCCCTCCACTTT CATPTGSLHF
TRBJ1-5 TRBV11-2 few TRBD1 TGTGCCAGTCAACAGGGGGCCTCTAGCAATCAGCCCCAGCATTTT CASQQGASSNQPQHF
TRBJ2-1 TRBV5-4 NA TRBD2 TGTGCCAGCAGCTTCCCTCTAGCGGGGGGCTTCAATGAGCAGTTCTTC CASSFPLAGGFNEQFF
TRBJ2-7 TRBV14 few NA TGTGCCAGCAGCCAAGACCAGGGGCGCTCCTACGAGCAGTACTTC CASSQDQGRSYEQYF
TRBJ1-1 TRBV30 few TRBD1 TGTGCCGGAACCGACAGGGCTTTTGGGGACACTGAAGCTTTCTTT CAGTDRAFGDTEAFF
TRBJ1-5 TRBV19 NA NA TGTGCCAGTAGTATCTCCGGGTCTTTCAATCAGCCCCAGCATTTT CASSISGSFNQPQHF
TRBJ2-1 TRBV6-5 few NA TGTGCCAGCAGTTTCGTCAACTCAAATGAGCAGTTCTTC CASSFVNSNEQFF
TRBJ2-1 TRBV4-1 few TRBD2 TGCGCCAGCAGCCAGGGTACTAGCGGGGGCTACAATGAGCAGTTCTTC CASSQGTSGGYNEQFF
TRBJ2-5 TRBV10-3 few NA TGTGCCATCAGCCAGGGGCTTGAGACCCAGTACTTC CAISQGLETQYF
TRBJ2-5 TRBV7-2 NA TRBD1 TGTGCCAGCAGCCCGAGACAGGGGGCGGGAGAGACCCAGTACTTC CASSPRQGAGETQYF
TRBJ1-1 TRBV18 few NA TGTGCCAGCTCACCGGCAGTGAACACTGAAGCTTTCTTT CASSPAVNTEAFF
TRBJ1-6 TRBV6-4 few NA TGTGCCAGCCCCCCCGCGGGATCAGATTCACCCCTCCACTTT CASPPAGSDSPLHF
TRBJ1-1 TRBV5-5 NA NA TGTGCCAGCAGCTTAATCGGGGGCACTGAAGCTTTCTTT CASSLIGGTEAFF
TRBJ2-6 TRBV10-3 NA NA TGTGCCATCAGTGACGGACAGGGGGCCAACGTCCTGACTTTC CAISDGQGANVLTF
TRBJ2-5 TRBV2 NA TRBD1 TGTGCCAGCAGGGGACTGACAGGGGGGCAAGAGACCCAGTACTTC CASRGLTGGQETQYF
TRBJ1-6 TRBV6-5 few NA TGTGCCAGCAGTTACTCGTGGGAGGGATTGGGACCCCTCCACTTT CASSYSWEGLGPLHF
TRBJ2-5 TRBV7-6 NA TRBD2 TGTGCCAGCAGCTTAGGGCTAGCGGGGGCCCAAGAGACCCAGTACTTC CASSLGLAGAQETQYF
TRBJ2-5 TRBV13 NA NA TGTGCCAGCAGCTTAACCCAGGGTCTAAAGGAGACCCAGTACTTC CASSLTQGLKETQYF
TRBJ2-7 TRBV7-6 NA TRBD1 TGTGCCAGCAGCTTAACCCACAGGGGTGGAAGGGTAGAGCAGTACTTC CASSLTHRGGRVEQYF
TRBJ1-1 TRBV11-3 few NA TGTGCCAGCAGCTTAGAGGTCGGAGCCTCGGGAGCTTTCTTT CASSLEVGASGAFF
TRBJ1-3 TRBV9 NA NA TGTGCCAGCAGCTCCCAGCCAGGCTCTGGAAACACCATATATTTT CASSSQPGSGNTIYF
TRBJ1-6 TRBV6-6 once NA TGTGCCAGCAGTTACACGGGGGAGGATTCACCCCTCCACTTT CASSYTGEDSPLHF
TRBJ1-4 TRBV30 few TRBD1 TGTGCCTGGAGCGCGTCCGGGACAGGGGTGTATGCTAATGAAAAACTGTTTTTT CAWSASGTGVYANEKLFF
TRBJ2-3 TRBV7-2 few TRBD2 TGTGCCAGCAGCTTAGCTCTAGCGGGGGCTAGCACAGATACGCAGTATTTT CASSLALAGASTDTQYF
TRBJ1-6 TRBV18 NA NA TGTGCCAGCTCACCACTTCAAGGGGAAGGGTCACCCCTCCACTTT CASSPLQGEGSPLHF
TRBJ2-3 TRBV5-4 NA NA TGTGCCAGCAGCTACGAGCGGGGCACAGATACGCAGTATTTT CASSYERGTDTQYF
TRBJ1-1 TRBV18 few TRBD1 TGTGCCAGCTCCGTTGGACAGGGAATGAACACTGAAGCTTTCTTT CASSVGQGMNTEAFF
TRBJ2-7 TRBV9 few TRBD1 TGTGCCAGCAGCTCCCGGACAGGGGGCAACGAGCAGTACTTC CASSSRTGGNEQYF
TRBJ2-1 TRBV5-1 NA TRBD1 TGCGCCAGCAGCTCCTCCGGGACAGCTTACAATGAGCAGTTCTTC CASSSSGTAYNEQFF
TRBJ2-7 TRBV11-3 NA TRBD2 TGTGCCAGCTCGGGACTAGCGGGGTTCGAGCAGTACTTC CASSGLAGFEQYF
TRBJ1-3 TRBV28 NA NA TGTGCCAGCAGTTCGGGGGGGCTAAGAAACACCATATATTTT CASSSGGLRNTIYF
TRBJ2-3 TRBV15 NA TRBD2 TGTGCCACCAGAACCAGGGACGGCTATTCTAGCGGGGGGTCCCCAGATACGCAGTATTTT CATRTRDGYSSGGSPDTQYF
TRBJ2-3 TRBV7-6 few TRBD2 TGTGCCAGCAGCTTAGCCCCAGCGGGGGGATCAGATACGCAGTATTTT CASSLAPAGGSDTQYF